The present T cell receptor (beta chain) was sequenced within a study of blood T cell repertoires in COVID-19. A Seattle source enrolled patients during active infection and followed them longitudinally. Authors' methods: Nucleated cell number was recorded as an estimate derived from reference gene primer amplification. Using immunoSEQ multiplex PCR, the repertoire was profiled, and TCRdb retains in-frame clones only, with some absent. V, J and clone size derive from that table, while D and trimming were established from the DNA sequence. Altogether tens of thousands of clones are present, 80% to 95% being singletons, with the ten largest covering under 8.5%. Germline V gene data show CDR1 as SQVTM and CDR2 as ANQGSEA. The CDR3 loop spans 15 amino acids. V trimming: 7 bases; J trimming: 0 bases; junction bases outside the gene matches: 7.

This receptor was obtained from a young man with COVID-19, enrolled during active disease. The sequencing input was peripheral blood. The chain recombines TRBV29-1 with TRBJ2-7, with 12 bases aligning to TRBD2. Here the CDR3 reads CSATGLAGTSYEQYF. CDR3 sequence (DNA): TGCAGCGCAACCGGACTAGCGGGGACCTCCTACGAGCAGTACTTC.